These 20 T cell receptor beta chains came from one sample sequenced in a study of CD8+CD57+ T cells in acquired aplastic anemia. CD8+CD57+ cell expansion had been shown by flow cytometry in patients chosen for sequencing. TCR beta VDJ combinations and CDR3 sequences were profiled from genomic DNA. Each CDR3 protein gets one entry after TCRdb re-called the reads with MiXCR. The sample consists of under 200,000 distinct CDR3 sequences, roughly 48% of them appearing once. The sequenced material came from sorted CD4+, CD8+, or CD8+CD57+ T cells (not recorded which) from PBMCs. These receptors originate from a human donor with aplastic anemia.

This clonotype was counted at least ten times. This chain uses TRBV24-1 with TRBJ2-1; 7 bases map to TRBD1. CDR1 is KGHDR, CDR2 SFDVKD, per germline. The CDR3 has 18 residues. The V gene end was trimmed by 0 bases and the J gene end by 0 bases; junction bases not matched to a gene: 7. CDR3 sequence: CATSDLSYRGSSYNEQFF. CDR3 sequence (DNA): TGTGCCACCAGTGATTTGAGTTACAGGGGTTCCTCCTACAATGAGCAGTTCTTC.

The V call is TRBV12-3 or TRBV12-4, the J call TRBJ2-1; D gene ambiguous. Trimming removed 5 bases at V and 5 bases at J, with 13 bases between. The CDR3 loop spans 14 amino acids. DNA of the CDR3: TGTGCCAGCAGTGGGCCTAGTAGAGACAATGAGCAGTTCTTC. Translation gives CASSGPSRDNEQFF.

The chain uses TRBV7-8 and TRBJ2-1; D ambiguous. This CDR3 contains 11 residues. The ends were cut back, 6 bases at V and 8 bases at J, with 8 bases in the middle. Germline V CDR1 and CDR2: SGHVS, FQNEAQ. The CDR3 reads CASSIFDEQFF. CDR3 coding DNA: TGTGCCAGCAGTATCTTCGATGAGCAGTTCTTC.

This clonotype was found many times. This chain links TRBV6-1 with TRBJ2-3, with 8 positions matching TRBD2. Germline values: CDR1 MNHNS, CDR2 SASEGT. The trim removed 6 bases at V and 1 base at J, leaving 12 bases unmatched. The CDR3 loop spans 17 amino acids. Written as DNA, the CDR3 is TGTGCCAGCAGCTTCCTCTTACTAGCGGAAGGCACAGATACGCAGTATTTT. Translation: CASSFLLLAEGTDTQYF.

The chain combines TRBV29-1 with TRBJ1-1, with TRBD1 as a possible D gene (5 bases). The CDR3 contains 14 residues. Trimming pared 7 bases from V and 4 bases from J, leaving 19 bases between. CDR1 SQVTM and CDR2 ANQGSEA come from the germline V gene. DNA of the CDR3: TGCAGCGCCCTGAAGGGCGGGGGAGGCACTGAAGCTTTCTTT. It codes for CSALKGGGGTEAFF. Full variable domain (remainder filled in from reference TRBV29-1 and TRBJ1-1): SAVISQKPSRDICQRGTSLTIQCQVDSQVTMMFWYRQQPGQSLTLIATANQGSEATYESGFVIDKFPISRPNLTFSTLTVSNMSPEDSSIYLCSALKGGGGTEAFFGQGTRLTVV.

This clonotype has just a few counts. V is TRBV29-1 and J is TRBJ2-7; possibly TRBD1 for D (6 bases). From germline, CDR1 is SQVTM and CDR2 ANQGSEA. The CDR3 length is 11 residues. Trimming left V 6 bases short and J 5 bases short, with 11 bases between. CDR3 in DNA: TGCAGCGTAGGACAGCGTAACGAGCAGTACTTC. It codes for CSVGQRNEQYF.

Comments on this clonotype: One end of the junction does not line up with germline, which may come from a read error. The chain links TRBV25-1 to TRBJ1-1, with no clear D. Germline-derived CDR1 and CDR2 are MGHDK and SYGVNS. The CDR3 covers 13 residues. CDR3 sequence reads: CASRLSGNTEAFF. The CDR3 DNA follows: TGTGCCAGCAGATTGTCGGGGAACACCGAAGCTTTCTTT.

This clonotype was seen many times. J is TRBJ2-6 and V is TRBV7-2; no clear D. Deletions cut 8 bases from V and 3 bases from J, with 2 bases between. CDR3 size: 11 residues. CDR1 is SGHTA and CDR2 is FQGNSA in the germline V gene. Written as DNA, the CDR3 is TGTGCCAGCTTTGGGGCCAACGTCCTGACTTTC. Amino acid sequence: CASFGANVLTF.

The sample holds many counts of this clonotype. This rearrangement joins TRBV3-1 to TRBJ2-7; D possibly corresponds to TRBD1 (6 bases). The germline V and J ends were trimmed by 1 base and 5 bases, with 15 bases remaining between them. The CDR3 runs 15 residues. The V gene's germline CDR1 is LGHDT and CDR2 YNNKEL (reference sequence). For the CDR3, the DNA is TGTGCCAGCAGCCAAGCAGGGGCCTTGTCCCACGAGCAGTACTTC. Amino acid sequence: CASSQAGALSHEQYF.

This clonotype showed up many times. V gene TRBV7-3 combines with J gene TRBJ2-6, with D hard to call. The germline V gene encodes CDR1 SGHTA and CDR2 FQGTGA. Trimming pared 3 bases from V and 0 bases from J, leaving 3 bases between. There are 14 residues in the CDR3. CDR3 in DNA: TGTGCCAGCAGCTTGAGCTCTGGGGCCAACGTCCTGACTTTC. This codes for CASSLSSGANVLTF.

This rearrangement joins TRBV28 to TRBJ2-3; D uncertain. From germline, CDR1 is MDHEN and CDR2 SYDVKM. Trimming removed 5 bases at V and 8 bases at J, with 17 bases between. This CDR3 spans 14 amino acids. This CDR3 reads CASSPDPDVGTQYF. DNA for the CDR3: TGTGCCAGCAGTCCAGATCCAGATGTTGGTACGCAGTATTTT. Full variable domain (outside the CDR3, taken from reference TRBV28 and TRBJ2-3): DVKVTQSSRYLVKRTGEKVFLECVQDMDHENMFWYRQDPGLGLRLIYFSYDVKMKEKGDIPEGYSVSREKKERFSLILESASTNQTSMYLCASSPDPDVGTQYFGPGTRLTVL.

This clonotype was found once. The rearrangement uses TRBV6-2 or TRBV6-3 and TRBJ2-1, with 14 bases identical to TRBD2. With 5 bases clipped from V and 7 bases from J, the junction kept 7 bases outside the gene matches. The CDR3 has 16 amino acids. Germline CDR1 reads MNHEY; CDR2 reads SVGEGT. DNA of the CDR3: TGTGCCAGCAGTCCCTCGACTAGCGGGAGGGTGAATGAGCAGTTCTTC. Residues: CASSPSTSGRVNEQFF.

This clonotype was seen at least ten times. DNA for the CDR3: TGTGCCAGCAGCTTAGATCAGGGGTCGCCCCAGCATTTT. Translation: CASSLDQGSPQHF. The V and J genes are TRBV7-2 and TRBJ1-5, with D perhaps TRBD1 (6 bases). Trimming left V 1 base short and J 9 bases short, with 10 bases between. This CDR3 spans 13 amino acids. Germline V lookup: CDR1 SGHTA, CDR2 FQGNSA.

This clonotype has ten or more counts. The gene calls are TRBV14 and TRBJ2-2, with 8 bases lining up with TRBD1. The CDR3 totals 14 residues. The V gene's germline CDR1 is SGHDN and CDR2 FVKESK. Trimming took 1 base from V and 7 from J; bases not matched to a gene: 2. The CDR3 sequence is CASSQATGGGELFF. DNA for the CDR3: TGTGCCAGCAGCCAAGCCACAGGGGGCGGGGAGCTGTTTTTT.

This clonotype was observed many times. The chain joins TRBV7-9 to TRBJ2-1; 9 bases match TRBD2. The junction had 20 bases not matched to a gene; V was cut back by 11 bases and J by 9 bases. The CDR3 totals 16 residues. Germline CDR1 SEHNR, CDR2 FQNEAQ (reference sequence). CDR3 protein: CAVLEGGRAELGEQFF. In DNA, the CDR3 is TGTGCCGTCCTCGAAGGCGGGAGGGCCGAGTTAGGTGAGCAGTTCTTC.

This rearrangement joins TRBV5-1 to TRBJ2-5, with 8 bases matching TRBD2. Germline loops: CDR1 SGHRS, CDR2 YFSETQ. The CDR3 is made up of 15 amino acids. V was clipped by 6 bases and J by 4 bases; unmatched bases: 11. This CDR3 reads CASKHSSGSRETQYF. The CDR3 nucleotides are TGCGCCAGCAAGCACTCCAGCGGGAGTCGAGAGACCCAGTACTTC.

This clonotype was found many times. J is TRBJ2-7 and V is TRBV7-2; 8 bases are shared with TRBD2. Germline trimming cut 8 bases from V and 11 bases from J; bases unmatched to any gene: 17. The CDR3 is 14 residues long. Germline lookup yields CDR1 SGHTA and CDR2 FQGNSA. CDR3 DNA: TGTGCCAGCGCCGAAACCGGGACTAGTCCGAGGGAGTACTTC. Protein sequence: CASAETGTSPREYF.

As to this clonotype: Possible read error: a much larger clone is one base away. CDR3 in amino acids: CASSVGGLGEKLVF. The CDR3 DNA reads as TGTGCCAGCAGCGTTGGGGGGTTAGGTGAAAAACTGGTTTTT. The chain couples TRBV9 to TRBJ1-4, with a tentative D call TRBD1 (5 bases). Per germline, CDR1 SGDLS and CDR2 YYNGEE. The CDR3 sequence is 14 residues long.

In the case of this clonotype: The junction differs from germline at one of its ends, possibly a read error. The chain recombines TRBV6-1 with TRBJ2-7; 7 bases agree with TRBD1. The V gene's germline CDR1 is MNHNS and CDR2 SASEGT. The CDR3 covers 12 residues. The CDR3, as DNA: TGCGCCACAACCAGGGGGATAGGAGAGCAGCACTTC. This encodes CATTRGIGEQHF.

This clonotype was counted many times. The genes are TRBV6-1 and TRBJ1-2; D uncertain. The germline V and J ends were trimmed by 6 bases and 4 bases, with 12 bases remaining between them. The length of the CDR3 is 13 residues. Germline V gene data show CDR1 as MNHNS and CDR2 as SASEGT. CDR3 region: CASSPSDGYGYTF. DNA of the CDR3: TGTGCCAGCAGCCCCTCGGACGGCTATGGCTACACCTTC.